Ten or more counts support the clone carrying this T cell receptor beta chain. Via MiXCR, TCRdb re-called the 5' RACE reads, giving one row per CDR3 protein. The sample records fewer than 250,000 distinct CDR3 sequences, 6% to 8.5% being singletons. The data belong to a study of identical twins. These data were also filed under a second study, of yellow fever vaccine responses in identical twins.

The source of this sequence is a woman between 18 and 29 years old in good health. The material sequenced was CD8+ T cells sorted from blood.

CDR3 sequence (DNA): TGTGCCACCAGCAGACTAGCGGGGGGCTCTACCTCTAGCACAGATACGCAGTATTTT. It translates to CATSRLAGGSTSSTDTQYF. V is TRBV15 and J is TRBJ2-3; 11 bases line up with TRBD2. Germline CDR1 reads LNHNV; CDR2 reads YYDKDF (reference sequence). V dropped 2 bases and J dropped 0; count of bases not matched to a gene: 10. The CDR3 has 19 amino acids.